This T cell receptor beta chain was identified in a study of post-analysis software for immune sequencing data. Overall study findings and caveats: There were roughly 5 TRBV segments more frequent in patients than controls, and TRBV5-6, TRBV5-1 and TRBV20-1 were among them.

There are 16 residues in the CDR3. Per germline, CDR1 MNHEY and CDR2 SVGAGI. V shed 4 bases, J shed 4 bases, and the junction held 10 bases outside the gene matches. The TCR beta cDNA libraries contained unique molecular identifiers. TCRdb re-called the PCR reads through MiXCR, storing one row per CDR3 protein. The data show hundreds of thousands of distinct CDR3 sequences, around 27% seen once. This clonotype has more than one count but fewer than ten. As yet, its antigen is unknown. What was sequenced was blood. V usage is TRBV6-5 and J usage is TRBJ1-2; 9 bases are shared with TRBD1. The source of this sequence is a girl between 10 and 17 years old with multiple sclerosis. The CDR3 is CASSSPDKTGGYGYTF. CDR3 nucleotide sequence: TGTGCCAGCAGTTCCCCGGATAAGACAGGGGGCTATGGCTACACCTTC.